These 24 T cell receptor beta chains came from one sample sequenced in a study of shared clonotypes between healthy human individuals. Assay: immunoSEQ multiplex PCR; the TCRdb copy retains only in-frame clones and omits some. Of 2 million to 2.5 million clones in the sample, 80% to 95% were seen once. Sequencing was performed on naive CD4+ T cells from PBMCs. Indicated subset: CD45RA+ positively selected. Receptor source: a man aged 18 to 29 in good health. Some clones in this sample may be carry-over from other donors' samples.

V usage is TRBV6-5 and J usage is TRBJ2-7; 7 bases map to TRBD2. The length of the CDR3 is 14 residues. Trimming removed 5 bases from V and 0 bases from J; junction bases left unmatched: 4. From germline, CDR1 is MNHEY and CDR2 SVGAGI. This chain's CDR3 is CASSPPGGSYEQYF. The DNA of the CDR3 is TGTGCCAGCAGTCCACCGGGGGGCTCCTACGAGCAGTACTTC.

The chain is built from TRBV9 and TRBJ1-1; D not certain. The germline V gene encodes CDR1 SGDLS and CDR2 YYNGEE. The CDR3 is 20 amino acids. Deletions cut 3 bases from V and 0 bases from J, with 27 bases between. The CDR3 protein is CASSGISKTSMAGMNTEAFF. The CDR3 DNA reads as TGTGCCAGCAGCGGAATTAGTAAGACATCTATGGCCGGAATGAACACTGAAGCTTTCTTT.

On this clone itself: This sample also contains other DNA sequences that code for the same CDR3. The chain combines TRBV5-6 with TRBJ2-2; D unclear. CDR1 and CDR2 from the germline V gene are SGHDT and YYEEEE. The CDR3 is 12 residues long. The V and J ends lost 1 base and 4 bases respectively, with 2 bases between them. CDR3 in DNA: TGTGCCAGCAGCTTGAGCACCGGGGAGCTGTTTTTT. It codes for CASSLSTGELFF.

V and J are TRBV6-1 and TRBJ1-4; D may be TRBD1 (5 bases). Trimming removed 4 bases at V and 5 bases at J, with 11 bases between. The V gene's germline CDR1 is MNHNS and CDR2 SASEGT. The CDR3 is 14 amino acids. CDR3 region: CASSVSRENEKLFF. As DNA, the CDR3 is TGTGCCAGCAGTGTCAGCAGGGAAAATGAAAAACTGTTTTTT.

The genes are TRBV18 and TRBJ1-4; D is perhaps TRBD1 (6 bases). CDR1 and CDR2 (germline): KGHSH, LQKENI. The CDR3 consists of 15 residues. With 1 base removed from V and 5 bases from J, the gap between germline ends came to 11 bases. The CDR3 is CASSPRGGFNEKLFF. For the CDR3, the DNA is TGTGCCAGCTCACCACGTGGGGGCTTCAATGAAAAACTGTTTTTT.

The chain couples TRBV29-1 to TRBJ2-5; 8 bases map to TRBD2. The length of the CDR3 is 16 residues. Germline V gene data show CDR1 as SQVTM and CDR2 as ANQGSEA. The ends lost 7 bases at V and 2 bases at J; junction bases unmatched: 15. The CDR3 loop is CSARGGRGDNQETQYF. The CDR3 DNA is TGCAGCGCCCGGGGGGGACGAGGGGATAATCAAGAGACCCAGTACTTC.

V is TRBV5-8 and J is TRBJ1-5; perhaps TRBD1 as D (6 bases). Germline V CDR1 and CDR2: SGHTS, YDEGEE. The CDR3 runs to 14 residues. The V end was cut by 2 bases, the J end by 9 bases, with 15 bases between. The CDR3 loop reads CASSFLGDTRPQHF. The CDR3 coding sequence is TGTGCCAGCAGCTTTCTCGGGGACACTCGGCCCCAGCATTTT.

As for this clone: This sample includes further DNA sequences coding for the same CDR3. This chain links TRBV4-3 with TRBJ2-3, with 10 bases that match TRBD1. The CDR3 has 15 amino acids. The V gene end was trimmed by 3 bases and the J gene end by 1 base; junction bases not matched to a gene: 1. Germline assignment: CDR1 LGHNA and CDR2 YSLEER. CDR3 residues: CASSQGTGGTDTQYF. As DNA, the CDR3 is TGCGCCAGCAGCCAGGGGACAGGGGGCACAGATACGCAGTATTTT.

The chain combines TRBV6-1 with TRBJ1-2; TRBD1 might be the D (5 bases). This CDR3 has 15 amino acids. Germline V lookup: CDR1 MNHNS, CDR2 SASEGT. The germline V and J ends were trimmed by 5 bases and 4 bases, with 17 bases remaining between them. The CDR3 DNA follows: TGTGCCAGCAGTACTGGGACCCACCAACTCTATGGCTACACCTTC. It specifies CASSTGTHQLYGYTF.

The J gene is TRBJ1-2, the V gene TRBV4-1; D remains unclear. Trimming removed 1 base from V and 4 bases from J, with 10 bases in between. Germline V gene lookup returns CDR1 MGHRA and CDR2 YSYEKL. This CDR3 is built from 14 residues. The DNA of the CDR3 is TGCGCCAGCAGCCAAGCAGCCGGTCCCTATGGCTACACCTTC. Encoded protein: CASSQAAGPYGYTF.

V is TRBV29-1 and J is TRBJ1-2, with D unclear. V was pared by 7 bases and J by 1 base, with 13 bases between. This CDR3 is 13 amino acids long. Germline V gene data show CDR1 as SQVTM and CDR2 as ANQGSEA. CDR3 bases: TGCAGCGGGAAATCGACCGATAACTATGGCTACACCTTC. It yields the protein CSGKSTDNYGYTF.

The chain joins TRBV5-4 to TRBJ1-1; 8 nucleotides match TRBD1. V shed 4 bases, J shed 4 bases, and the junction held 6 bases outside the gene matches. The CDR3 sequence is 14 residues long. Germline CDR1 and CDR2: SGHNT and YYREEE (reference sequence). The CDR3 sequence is CASSADRDGTEAFF. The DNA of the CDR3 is TGTGCCAGCAGCGCGGACAGGGATGGCACTGAAGCTTTCTTT.

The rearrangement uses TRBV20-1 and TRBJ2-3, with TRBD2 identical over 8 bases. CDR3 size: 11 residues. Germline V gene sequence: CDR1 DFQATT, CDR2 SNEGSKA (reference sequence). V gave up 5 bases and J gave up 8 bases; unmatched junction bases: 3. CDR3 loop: CSALGGGTQYF. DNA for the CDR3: TGCAGTGCTCTCGGGGGGGGTACGCAGTATTTT.

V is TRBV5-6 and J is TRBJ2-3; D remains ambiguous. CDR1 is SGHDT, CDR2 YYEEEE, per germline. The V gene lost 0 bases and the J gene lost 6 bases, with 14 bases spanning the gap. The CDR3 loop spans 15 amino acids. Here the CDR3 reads CASSLGQLMTDTQYF. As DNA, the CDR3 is TGTGCCAGCAGCTTGGGCCAGTTGATGACGGATACGCAGTATTTT.

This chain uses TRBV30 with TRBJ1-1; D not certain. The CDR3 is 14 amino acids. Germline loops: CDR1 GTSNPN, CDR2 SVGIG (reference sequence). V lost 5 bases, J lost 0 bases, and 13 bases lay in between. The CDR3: CAWERTGMNTEAFF. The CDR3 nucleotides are TGTGCCTGGGAAAGGACGGGAATGAACACTGAAGCTTTCTTT.

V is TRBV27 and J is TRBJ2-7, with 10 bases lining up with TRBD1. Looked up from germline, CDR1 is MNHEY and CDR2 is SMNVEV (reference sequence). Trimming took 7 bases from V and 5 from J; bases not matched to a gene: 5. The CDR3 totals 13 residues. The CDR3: CASKPGQGNEQYF. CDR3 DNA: TGTGCCAGCAAACCGGGACAGGGGAACGAGCAGTACTTC.

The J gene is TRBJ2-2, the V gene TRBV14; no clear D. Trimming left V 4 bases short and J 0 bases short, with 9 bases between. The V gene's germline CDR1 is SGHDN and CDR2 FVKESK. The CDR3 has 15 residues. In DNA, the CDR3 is TGTGCCAGCAGCCCCTCGGGCCCGAACACCGGGGAGCTGTTTTTT. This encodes CASSPSGPNTGELFF.

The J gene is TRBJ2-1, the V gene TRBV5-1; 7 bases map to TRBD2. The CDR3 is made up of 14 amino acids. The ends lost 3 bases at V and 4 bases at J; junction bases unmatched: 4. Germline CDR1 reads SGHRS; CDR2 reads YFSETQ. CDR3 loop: CASSSNSGYNEQFF. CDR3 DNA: TGCGCCAGCAGCTCGAATAGCGGGTACAATGAGCAGTTCTTC.

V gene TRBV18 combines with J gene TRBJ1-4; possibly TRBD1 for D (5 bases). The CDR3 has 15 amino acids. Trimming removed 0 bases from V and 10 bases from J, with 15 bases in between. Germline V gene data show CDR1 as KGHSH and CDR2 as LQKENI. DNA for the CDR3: TGTGCCAGCTCACCACCCGGGGAAAGGGACGGAAAACTGTTTTTT. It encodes CASSPPGERDGKLFF.

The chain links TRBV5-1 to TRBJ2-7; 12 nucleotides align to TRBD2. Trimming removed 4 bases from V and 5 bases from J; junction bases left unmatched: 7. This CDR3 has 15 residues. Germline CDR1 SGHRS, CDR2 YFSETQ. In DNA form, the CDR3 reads TGCGCCAGCAGCCACGGACTAGCGGGAAGCAACGAGCAGTACTTC. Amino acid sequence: CASSHGLAGSNEQYF.

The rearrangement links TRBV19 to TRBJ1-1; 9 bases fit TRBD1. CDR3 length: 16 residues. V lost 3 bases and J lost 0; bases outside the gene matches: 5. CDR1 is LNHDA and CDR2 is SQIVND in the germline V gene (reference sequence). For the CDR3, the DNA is TGTGCCAGTAGTATGGGGACAGGGTCAATGAACACTGAAGCTTTCTTT. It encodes CASSMGTGSMNTEAFF.

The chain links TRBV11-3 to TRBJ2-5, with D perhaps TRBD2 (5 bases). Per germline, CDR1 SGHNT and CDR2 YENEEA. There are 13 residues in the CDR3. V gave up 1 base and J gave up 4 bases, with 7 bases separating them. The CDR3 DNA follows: TGTGCCAGCAGCTTAGGCGGGTTAGAGACCCAGTACTTC. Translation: CASSLGGLETQYF.

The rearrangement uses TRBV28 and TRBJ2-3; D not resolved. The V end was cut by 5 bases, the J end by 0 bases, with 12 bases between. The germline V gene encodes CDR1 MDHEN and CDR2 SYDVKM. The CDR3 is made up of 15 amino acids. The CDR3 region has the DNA TGTGCCAGCAGTCCCACTTTAACTAGCACAGATACGCAGTATTTT. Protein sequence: CASSPTLTSTDTQYF.

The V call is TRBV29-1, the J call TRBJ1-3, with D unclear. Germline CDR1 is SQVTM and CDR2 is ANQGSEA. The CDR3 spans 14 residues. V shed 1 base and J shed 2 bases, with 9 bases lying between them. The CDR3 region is CSVEAMGTGNTIYF. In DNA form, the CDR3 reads TGCAGCGTTGAAGCTATGGGGACTGGAAACACCATATATTTT.